This T cell receptor beta chain was found in a study of breast tumors, draining lymph nodes, adjacent tissues. Axillary draining lymph nodes of breast cancer patients supplied the node samples. Study-level points and caveats: Data only fit, rather than demonstrated, lymph node origin of most tumor T cells. Tumors had less TCR diversity than lymph nodes, more than nontumor tissue.

TCRdb reprocessed the multiplex PCR reads via MiXCR and lists one record per CDR3 protein. Among roughly 86,000 distinct CDR3 sequences, about 21% were seen once, and the ten largest hold around 2.5%. For this clonotype: Antigen: not known.

Sequencing was carried out using axillary lymph node tissue. The receptor's source is a female donor with breast cancer. Some clones in this sample may be carry-over from other donors' samples.

CDR3 in amino acids: CASSSGSSYNSPLHF. The CDR3 bases are TGTGCCAGCAGTTCAGGGAGCTCCTATAATTCACCCCTCCACTTT. The chain combines TRBV28 with TRBJ1-6, with D possibly TRBD1 on 5 matching bases. From germline, CDR1 is MDHEN and CDR2 SYDVKM. This CDR3 comprises 15 residues. The germline V and J ends were trimmed by 4 bases and 0 bases, with 7 bases remaining between them.